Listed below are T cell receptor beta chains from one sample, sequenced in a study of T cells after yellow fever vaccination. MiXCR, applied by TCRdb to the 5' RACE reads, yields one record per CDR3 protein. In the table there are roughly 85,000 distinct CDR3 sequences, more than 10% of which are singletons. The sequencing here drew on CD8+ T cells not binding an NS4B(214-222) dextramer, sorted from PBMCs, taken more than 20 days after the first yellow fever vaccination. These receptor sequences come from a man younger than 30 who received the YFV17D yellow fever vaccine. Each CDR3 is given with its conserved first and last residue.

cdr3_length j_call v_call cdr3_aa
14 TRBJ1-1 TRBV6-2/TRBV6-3 CASSYRGRFTEAFF
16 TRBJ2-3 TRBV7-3 CASSSPPGQGTDTQYF
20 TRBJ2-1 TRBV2 CASSEVLAGRYGSWGNEQFF
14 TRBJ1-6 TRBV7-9 CASSTGGWGSPLHF
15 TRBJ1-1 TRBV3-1 CASSPGFGFNTEAFF
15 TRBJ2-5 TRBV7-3 CASSLLHATGSTQYF
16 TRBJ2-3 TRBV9 CASSAGTSDFTDTQYF
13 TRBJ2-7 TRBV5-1 CASSLGARYEQYF
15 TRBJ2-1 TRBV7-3 CASSFSGGMLNEQFF
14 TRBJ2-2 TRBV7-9 CASSLEDVSGELFF
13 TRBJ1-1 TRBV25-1 CASSEGRSTEAFF
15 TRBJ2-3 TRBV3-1 CASCRFGGSTDTQYF
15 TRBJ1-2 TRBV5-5 CASSLEDRSNYGYTF
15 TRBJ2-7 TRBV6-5 CASSYSRVGGDEQYF
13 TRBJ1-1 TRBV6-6 CASSLRGENEAFF
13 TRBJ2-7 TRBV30 CAWSEVPGYEQYF
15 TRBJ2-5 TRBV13 CASSISRGRWETQYF
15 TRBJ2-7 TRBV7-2 CASSPTGAPQYEQYF
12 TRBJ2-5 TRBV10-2 CASEENQETQYF
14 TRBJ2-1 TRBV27 CASSLNRRYNEQFF
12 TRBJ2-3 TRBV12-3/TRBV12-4 CASSYATDTQYF
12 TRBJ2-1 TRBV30 CAWSGGYNEQFF
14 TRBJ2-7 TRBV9 CASSAGTDSYEQYF
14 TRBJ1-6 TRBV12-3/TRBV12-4 CASRSEGGNSPLHF
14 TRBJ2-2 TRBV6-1 CASRRQGNTGELFF
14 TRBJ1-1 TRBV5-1 CASSFTGVNTEAFF
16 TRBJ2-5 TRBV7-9 CASSLVVTGMGETQYF
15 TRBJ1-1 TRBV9 CASSVEGSGNTEAFF
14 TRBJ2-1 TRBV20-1 CSARDPDISNEQFF
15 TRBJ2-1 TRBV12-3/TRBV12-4 CASNPRGERGNEQFF
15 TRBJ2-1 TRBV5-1 CASSFGASGNNEQFF
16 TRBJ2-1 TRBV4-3 CASSQGSLPPDNEQFF
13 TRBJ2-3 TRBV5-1 CASSYSGPNTEYF
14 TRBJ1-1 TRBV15 CATNYLGLDREAFF
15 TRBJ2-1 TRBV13 CASSGGRLSYNEQFF
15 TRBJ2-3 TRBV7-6 CASSLDVRGEDTQYF
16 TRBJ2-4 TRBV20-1 CGSGTGLDIAKNIQYF
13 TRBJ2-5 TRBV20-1 CSARGWARETQYF
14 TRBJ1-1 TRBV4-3 CASSPTGGSTEAFF
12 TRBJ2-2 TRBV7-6 CASSLRGGELFF
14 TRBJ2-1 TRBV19 CASSIETGYYEQFF
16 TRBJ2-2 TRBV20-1 CSASWSSGTNTGELFF
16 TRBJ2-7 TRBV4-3 CASSQDMGEALPEQYF
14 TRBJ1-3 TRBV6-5 CASSYPVLGDTIYF